Listed below are T cell receptor beta chains from one sample, sequenced in a study of blood T cell repertoires in COVID-19. Measured with immunoSEQ multiplex PCR; TCRdb has only the in-frame clones, and not every one. Of 90,000 to 100,000 clones listed, 70% to 90% were seen once; the top ten hold around 4.1%. Sequencing was carried out using peripheral blood. Receptors originate from a man between 60 and 75 years old with acute or convalescent COVID-19. The CDR3 runs from the conserved cysteine through the conserved F or W. A D gene is named only where the DNA matches it firmly. Clone size is stated in some rows and not others, as once, few, many or a class when expanded.

V	D	J	length	size	DNA	CDR3
TRBV5-4	-	TRBJ1-2	13	-	TGTGCCAGCAGCCCGTCCGGCGGCCGAGGCTACACCTTC	CASSPSGGRGYTF
TRBV29-1	TRBD1	TRBJ2-2	15	-	TGCAGCGTGGGACAGGGGGCGGTGAACACCGGGGAGCTGTTTTTT	CSVGQGAVNTGELFF
TRBV5-4	-	TRBJ1-1	13	-	TGTGCCAGCAAAGCCTCAACGAACACTGAAGCTTTCTTT	CASKASTNTEAFF
TRBV3-1/TRBV3-2	TRBD1	TRBJ1-1	15	-	TGTGCCAGCAGCCGACCTGGACAGGGGATAGGTGAAGCTTTCTTT	CASSRPGQGIGEAFF
TRBV3-1/TRBV3-2	-	TRBJ2-5	13	-	TGTGCCAGCAGCCAAACGGGGGTGGAGACCCAGTACTTC	CASSQTGVETQYF
TRBV6-5	-	TRBJ1-2	12	-	TGTGCCAGCACCCTAGGAAGGGGCCGGGACACCTTC	CASTLGRGRDTF
TRBV6-2/TRBV6-3	TRBD2	TRBJ2-1	17	once	TGTGCCAGCAGTCCGACGACTAGCGGGAGCTACTACAATGAGCAGTTCTTC	CASSPTTSGSYYNEQFF
TRBV19	TRBD1	TRBJ1-2	16	-	TGTGCCAGTAGTATGGGGGACAGAGTTGCTAACTATGGCTACACCTTC	CASSMGDRVANYGYTF
TRBV5-1	-	TRBJ1-1	12	-	TGCGCCAGCAGCTTGTTCGGCACTGAAGCTTTCTTT	CASSLFGTEAFF
TRBV4-3	TRBD2	TRBJ2-3	16	-	TGCGCCAGCAGCCAAGAAGGTAGCGGGAGATCAAATACGCAGTATTTT	CASSQEGSGRSNTQYF
TRBV5-5	-	TRBJ1-2	12	once	TGTGCCAGCAGCTTGGGAGATTATGGCTACACCTTC	CASSLGDYGYTF
TRBV7-2	-	TRBJ2-1	12	-	TGTGCCAGCAGAGCCACCGGGGGACTTCAGTTCTTC	CASRATGGLQFF
TRBV27	-	TRBJ2-1	12	-	TGTGCCAGCAGCGCCGGACTCCATGAGCAGTTCTTC	CASSAGLHEQFF
TRBV6-5	-	TRBJ1-4	13	-	TGTGCCAGCAGAGGGGGACCTAATGAAAAACTGTTTTTT	CASRGGPNEKLFF
TRBV30	TRBD1	TRBJ2-5	14	-	TGTGCCTGGAGTAAGGGACAGGGGAGTGAGACCCAGTACTTC	CAWSKGQGSETQYF
TRBV7-2	-	TRBJ1-1	14	-	TGTGCCAGCAGCGAACAAACAGTGAACACTGAAGCTTTCTTT	CASSEQTVNTEAFF
TRBV5-1	-	TRBJ1-1	15	-	TGCGCCAGCAGCCCATCCGGGACATCCAACACTGAAGCTTTCTTT	CASSPSGTSNTEAFF
TRBV10-1	TRBD2	TRBJ2-3	19	-	TGCGCCAGCAGTGAGGATAGGCTAGCGGGCGGTGCTAGCACAGATACGCAGTATTTT	CASSEDRLAGGASTDTQYF
TRBV16	TRBD2	TRBJ2-3	15	-	TGTGCCAGCAGCCAATTCTGGGACTACGGGGATACGCAGTATTTT	CASSQFWDYGDTQYF
TRBV5-4	TRBD2	TRBJ2-2	15	-	TGTGCCAGCGCCCTAGCGGGGGGCGTCACCGGGGAGCTGTTTTTT	CASALAGGVTGELFF
TRBV6-2/TRBV6-3	TRBD2	TRBJ2-3	17	-	TGTGCCAGCAGTCCATTTCGGACTAGCGGAAGCACAGATACGCAGTATTTT	CASSPFRTSGSTDTQYF
TRBV6-5	-	TRBJ2-3	15	-	TGTGCCAGCAGTACGACAGTAACTAGCACAGATACGCAGTATTTT	CASSTTVTSTDTQYF
TRBV15	TRBD2	TRBJ2-3	14	few	TGTGCCACCAGCACTGGGACTAGCGGAGATACGCAGTATTTT	CATSTGTSGDTQYF
TRBV6-2/TRBV6-3	-	TRBJ2-2	20	-	TGTGCCAGCAGTTACTCTTATTCCTATGGGGACACCACGAACACCGGGGAGCTGTTTTTT	CASSYSYSYGDTTNTGELFF
TRBV9	TRBD2	TRBJ2-5	14	-	TGTGCCAGCAGCGCTGGCCTAGCGGGAGAGACCCAGTACTTC	CASSAGLAGETQYF
TRBV7-2	-	TRBJ1-2	14	-	TGTGCCAGCAGCTTAACTGGGCAGGGGAGAGGCTACACCTTC	CASSLTGQGRGYTF
TRBV11-2	-	TRBJ1-2	13	-	TGTGCCAGCAGCTCAGGACAGAACTATGGCTACACCTTC	CASSSGQNYGYTF
TRBV5-1	TRBD2	TRBJ2-3	17	-	TGCGCCAGCAGCCCGAGGACTAGCGGGGGTAGCACAGATACGCAGTATTTT	CASSPRTSGGSTDTQYF
TRBV3-1/TRBV3-2	TRBD1	TRBJ2-1	15	-	TGTGCCAGCAGCCAAGTCCAGGGGGTCAGTGGTGAGCAGTTCTTC	CASSQVQGVSGEQFF
TRBV5-1	TRBD2	TRBJ2-5	15	few	TGCGCCAGCAGCTTACTAGCGGGGGGGCAAGAGACCCAGTACTTC	CASSLLAGGQETQYF
TRBV5-1	-	TRBJ2-2	13	-	TGCGCCAGCAGCTTGACAGACACCGGGGAGCTGTTTTTT	CASSLTDTGELFF
TRBV5-6	-	TRBJ1-2	14	-	TGTGCCAGCAGCTTGCAGACAGTAAACTATGGCTACACCTTC	CASSLQTVNYGYTF
TRBV5-4	TRBD2	TRBJ2-3	20	-	TGTGCCAGCAGCTTCTTACAAACACGGACTAGCGGGAGGGCCGGTGATACGCAGTATTTT	CASSFLQTRTSGRAGDTQYF
TRBV6-1	TRBD2	TRBJ2-1	18	once	TGTGCCAGCAGTGTCACATTAGGAGCGGGGGGAAAAATCGATGAGCAGTTCTTC	CASSVTLGAGGKIDEQFF
TRBV29-1	TRBD1	TRBJ1-2	16	-	TGCAGCGTTGAAAGAGGCAGGGGGGTTCTTAACTATGGCTACACCTTC	CSVERGRGVLNYGYTF
TRBV11-3	TRBD2	TRBJ2-1	16	-	TGTGCCAGCAGCACCCCGACTAGCGGGATCTCAAGTGAGCAGTTCTTC	CASSTPTSGISSEQFF
TRBV5-5	-	TRBJ1-3	15	once	TGTGCCAGCAGCTTAAGAGGGAATACTGGAAACACCATATATTTT	CASSLRGNTGNTIYF
TRBV20-1	-	TRBJ1-4	16	-	TGCAGTGCTAGTTCTGGAACTACCTTAACGAATGAAAAACTGTTTTTT	CSASSGTTLTNEKLFF
TRBV5-4	TRBD1	TRBJ2-5	16	-	TGTGCCAGCAGCTTGGCGGGGACAGGGGGGCAAGAGACCCAGTACTTC	CASSLAGTGGQETQYF
TRBV20-1	-	TRBJ1-2	11	-	TGCAGTGTTTGGACTGAGTATGGCTACACCTTC	CSVWTEYGYTF
TRBV15	-	TRBJ1-1	15	-	TGTGCCACCAGCAGAGATCCGCGAGACGGGACTGAAGCTTTCTTT	CATSRDPRDGTEAFF
TRBV18	TRBD1	TRBJ1-4	15	-	TGTGCCAGCTCACCTACCAGGGGGGATAATGAAAAACTGTTTTTT	CASSPTRGDNEKLFF
TRBV2	-	TRBJ1-2	15	once	TGTGCCACCACGGAATTACAGGGTTTGGGCTATGGCTACACCTTC	CATTELQGLGYGYTF
TRBV6-4	-	TRBJ1-1	15	-	TGTGCCAGCAGTGCCTCAACGACAGGGAACACTGAAGCTTTCTTT	CASSASTTGNTEAFF
TRBV9	TRBD1	TRBJ1-5	15	-	TGTGCCAGCAGCGGGACAGGGGGCATCAATCAGCCCCAGCATTTT	CASSGTGGINQPQHF
TRBV19	-	TRBJ2-3	16	-	TGTGCCAGTAGCCAACGTGCAGGGGGGTTCACAGATACGCAGTATTTT	CASSQRAGGFTDTQYF
TRBV5-1	-	TRBJ2-7	15	-	TGCGCCAGCAGCTTGGTGGGGCCTGCAGGGAACGAGCAGTACTTC	CASSLVGPAGNEQYF
TRBV27	TRBD1	TRBJ2-1	17	few	TGTGCCAGCAGTAACAGGGGGCTAAGCGGGACGGGGAATGAGCAGTTCTTC	CASSNRGLSGTGNEQFF
TRBV6-2/TRBV6-3	TRBD2	TRBJ2-1	14	-	TGTGCCAGCAGTTCCACGCTTCTAGCGGGATGGGAATTCTTC	CASSSTLLAGWEFF
TRBV28	TRBD1	TRBJ1-3	14	-	TGTGCCAGCAGTTTATGGGACAGGGGAAACACCATATATTTT	CASSLWDRGNTIYF
TRBV5-5	-	TRBJ1-2	13	-	TGTGCCAGCAGCCCATGGGAGGGGCATGGCTACACCTTC	CASSPWEGHGYTF
TRBV5-1	-	TRBJ2-1	15	-	TGCGCCAGCAGCTATTCGGGACTGGATTACAATGAGCAGTTCTTC	CASSYSGLDYNEQFF
TRBV6-5	TRBD1	TRBJ1-5	15	-	TGTGCCAGCAGACCGGGACAGCCTAGCAATCAGCCCCAGCATTTT	CASRPGQPSNQPQHF
TRBV6-1	-	TRBJ2-5	14	-	TGTGCCAGCAGTGACAGGGGCAACCAAGAGACCCAGTACTTC	CASSDRGNQETQYF
TRBV3-1/TRBV3-2	-	TRBJ1-2	15	-	TGTGCCAGCAGCCAACAAGAGAAGGGGATAAAGTGCTACACCTTC	CASSQQEKGIKCYTF
TRBV27	-	TRBJ1-4	15	-	TGTGCCAGCAGTACCGTACAGGGAGGGAATGAAAAACTGTTTTTT	CASSTVQGGNEKLFF
TRBV19	-	TRBJ1-5	14	once	TGTGCCAGTAGTTTTGACAGGACCAATCAGCCCCAGCATTTT	CASSFDRTNQPQHF
TRBV27	-	TRBJ1-1	13	few	TGTGCCAGCAGTTTAACAGGGTTCACTGAAGCTTTCTTT	CASSLTGFTEAFF
TRBV15	-	TRBJ2-1	18	-	TGTGCCACCAGCAGAGTGGCCCCGGGGGACAGTAGGAAGAATGAGCAGTTCTTC	CATSRVAPGDSRKNEQFF
TRBV5-5	-	TRBJ1-1	14	-	TGTGCCAGCAGCTTGGCAATTGGGGGCAGGTGGGCTTTCTTT	CASSLAIGGRWAFF